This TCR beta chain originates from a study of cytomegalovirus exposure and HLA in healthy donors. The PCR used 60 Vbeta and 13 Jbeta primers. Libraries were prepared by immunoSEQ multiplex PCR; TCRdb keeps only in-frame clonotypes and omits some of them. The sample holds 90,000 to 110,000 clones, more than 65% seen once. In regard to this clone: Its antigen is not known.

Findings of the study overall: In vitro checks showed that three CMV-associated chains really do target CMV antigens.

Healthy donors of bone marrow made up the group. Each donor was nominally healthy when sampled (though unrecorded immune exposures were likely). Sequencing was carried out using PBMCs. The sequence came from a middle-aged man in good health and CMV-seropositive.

CDR3 residues: CASSRLAGAGETQYF. In nucleotides, the CDR3 is TGTGCCAGCAGCAGACTAGCGGGGGCGGGGGAGACCCAGTACTTC. The chain joins TRBV2 to TRBJ2-5, with TRBD2 matching 12 bases. The CDR3 is made up of 15 amino acids. J was trimmed by 5 bases and V by 6 bases; bases with no gene match: 7. The germline V gene encodes CDR1 SNHLY and CDR2 FYNNEI.